Below are 9 T cell receptor beta chains sequenced from a single sample in a study of T cell repertoires in cytomegalovirus infection. Their antigens are not known. TCRdb re-called the reads through MiXCR, storing one row per CDR3 protein. The sample contains about 330,000 distinct CDR3 sequences, just under 35% of which appear only once. Source: cultured PBMCs, taken from culture after CMV antigen stimulation. The receptors were gathered from a human donor in good health (CMV status not recorded). Some clones in this sample may be carry-over from other donors' samples.

This rearrangement joins TRBV5-6 to TRBJ2-3; D is ambiguous. Trimming left V 0 bases short and J 0 bases short, with 14 bases between. The CDR3 length is 17 residues. Germline V gives CDR1 SGHDT, CDR2 YYEEEE. The CDR3 sequence is CASSLAKLRISTDTQYF. The CDR3 DNA reads TGTGCCAGCAGCTTGGCCAAGTTGCGAATTAGCACAGATACGCAGTATTTT.

This clonotype was seen a few times. This chain links TRBV28 with TRBJ1-5; tentative D call: TRBD1 (6 bases). V gave up 7 bases and J gave up 2 bases, with 18 bases separating them. The CDR3 totals 16 residues. In germline, CDR1 is MDHEN, CDR2 SYDVKM. In DNA, the CDR3 is TGTGCCAGCACCCTGTCTGGGGCAGGGGGCAATCAGCCCCAGCATTTT. Translation: CASTLSGAGGNQPQHF.

This clonotype appeared a few times. The gene calls are TRBV6-6 and TRBJ1-1; D is unclear. CDR3 length: 15 residues. Germline CDR1 is MNHNY and CDR2 is SVGAGI (reference sequence). The V end was cut by 4 bases, the J end by 0 bases, with 12 bases between. This CDR3 reads CASSLSGRLNTEAFF. Written as DNA, the CDR3 is TGTGCCAGCAGTTTAAGTGGCAGACTGAACACTGAAGCTTTCTTT.

The sample holds one count of this clonotype. This chain uses TRBV7-2 with TRBJ2-5, with D perhaps being TRBD1 or TRBD2 (5 bases each). V gave up 3 bases and J gave up 3 bases, with 11 bases separating them. The CDR3 runs 14 residues. CDR1 SGHTA and CDR2 FQGNSA come from the germline V gene. The CDR3 coding sequence is TGTGCCAGCAGCTTTCAACGGGGCGAAGAGACCCAGTACTTC. Amino acid sequence: CASSFQRGEETQYF.

The chain links TRBV5-6 to TRBJ2-3; D is tentatively TRBD1 or TRBD2 (6 bases each). The CDR3 is 19 residues long. V was clipped by 1 base and J by 1 base, with 22 bases between them. Germline CDR1 is SGHDT and CDR2 is YYEEEE. The CDR3 DNA reads TGTGCCAGCAGCTTGTGGCTCGCTTCCGGGGGCTTGGGCACAGATACGCAGTATTTT. This gives the protein CASSLWLASGGLGTDTQYF.

This clonotype came up a few times. The chain is built from TRBV19 and TRBJ2-7; D is ambiguous. Germline V gene sequence: CDR1 LNHDA, CDR2 SQIVND (reference sequence). CDR3 length: 14 amino acids. V shed 3 bases and J shed 4 bases, with 13 bases lying between them. For the CDR3, the DNA is TGTGCCAGTAGTATTGTGCGCGGCCCTTACGAGCAGTACTTC. Translation gives CASSIVRGPYEQYF.

This chain uses TRBV4-1 with TRBJ1-2; a possible D gene is TRBD1 (5 bases). V lost 4 bases and J lost 7, with 13 bases in between. This CDR3 comprises 13 residues. CDR1 and CDR2 from the germline V gene are MGHRA and YSYEKL. The CDR3 DNA reads TGCGCCAGCAGCCTACCGGGACGTCGTGGCTACACCTTC. This gives the protein CASSLPGRRGYTF.

The chain recombines TRBV12-3 or TRBV12-4 with TRBJ2-3, with a tentative D call TRBD1 (6 bases). The CDR3 has 15 residues. The V and J ends lost 6 bases and 6 bases respectively, with 19 bases between them. The CDR3 is CASRKTGQPADTQYF. The CDR3 coding sequence is TGTGCCAGCAGGAAAACAGGACAGCCGGCGGATACGCAGTATTTT.

The CDR3 DNA reads as TGCGCCAGCAGCCAAGGGGGGGGGACCCAGTACTTC. Translating gives CASSQGGGTQYF. The chain links TRBV4-3 to TRBJ2-5, with 7 bases that match TRBD2. CDR3 length equals 12 residues. J lost 7 bases, V lost 1 base, and 0 bases had no gene match. Germline loops: CDR1 LGHNA, CDR2 YSLEER.